The rows below give T cell receptor beta chains drawn from one sample of a study of cytomegalovirus exposure and HLA in healthy donors. TCRdb's table, derived via immunoSEQ multiplex PCR, lists solely in-frame clones and lacks some. This sample has 300,000 to 400,000 clones, with about nine tenths found just once. The sequencing sample was made of PBMCs. Receptor source: a woman aged 18-29 years in good health and CMV-seronegative. Both conserved end residues are part of each CDR3. A row's size may be missing; if present it is once, few, many or a size class.

TRBV19	NA	TRBJ1-4	CASTPQMTGKLFF
TRBV30	NA	TRBJ2-1	CAWSELSGEQFF
TRBV9	NA	TRBJ2-3	CASSVHGGGAGDTQYF
TRBV13	NA	TRBJ1-1	CASSFGAGGYTEAFF
TRBV7-6	few	TRBJ1-6	CASSGGARGQGNSPLHF
TRBV6-1	NA	TRBJ2-7	CASSEPGNGIDEQYF
TRBV13	NA	TRBJ2-2	CASSGSLPRTGGDTGELFF
TRBV28	NA	TRBJ1-5	CASSLPVQGRSQPQHF
TRBV29-1	NA	TRBJ2-1	CSVGTSGSPYNEQFF
TRBV9	NA	TRBJ2-5	CASSLGLGPGTQYF
TRBV19	once	TRBJ1-2	CASSNPSLAGYGYTF
TRBV5-1	NA	TRBJ1-1	CASSPQGRRNTEAFF
TRBV7-2	NA	TRBJ2-5	CASSPGQGETQYF
TRBV27	NA	TRBJ2-7	CASSLVFVAGEWHEQYF
TRBV6-5	NA	TRBJ1-6	CASSPTGGESPLHF
TRBV7-9	NA	TRBJ1-3	CASSLGTANTIYF
TRBV27	NA	TRBJ2-1	CASSFVGAGFNEQFF
TRBV27	NA	TRBJ1-5	CASSFYGTEGQPQHF
TRBV5-1	NA	TRBJ2-3	CASSKLERGRLTDTQYF
TRBV21-1	NA	TRBJ1-1	CASSRWGGANTEAFF
TRBV28	NA	TRBJ2-1	CASSLISYDRNEQFF
TRBV28	NA	TRBJ1-5	CASTPTGNRNQPQHF
TRBV5-1	NA	TRBJ1-1	CASSLEDRATEAFF